These 27 T cell receptor beta chains originate from one sample sequenced in a study of blood T cell repertoires in COVID-19. Generated by immunoSEQ multiplex PCR, the TCRdb table keeps only in-frame clones and is missing some. The profile shows some 26,000 clones, over 75% of them singletons. The sample taken for sequencing was peripheral blood. These receptors all stem from a man aged 50-59 years with active or convalescent COVID-19.

This clone has just a few counts. Written as DNA, the CDR3 is TGTGCCAGCAGTGAACCGGGCGGGGAGCTGTTTTTT. It is translated as CASSEPGGELFF. The V gene is TRBV6-1, the J gene TRBJ2-2; no definite D call. Germline V gene data show CDR1 as MNHNS and CDR2 as SASEGT. The CDR3 is 12 residues long. Deletions cut 2 bases from V and 7 bases from J, with 5 bases between.

This clone occurred a few times. This rearrangement joins TRBV19 to TRBJ2-7; no reliable D call. Trimming removed 0 bases from V and 4 bases from J, with 7 bases in between. CDR1 LNHDA and CDR2 SQIVND come from the germline V gene (reference sequence). This CDR3 is built from 13 residues. The chain's CDR3 is CASSIDRRYEQYF. CDR3 nucleotide sequence: TGTGCCAGTAGTATAGACCGCCGGTACGAGCAGTACTTC.

The rearrangement joins TRBV9 to TRBJ2-3, with a tentative D call TRBD2 (5 bases). This CDR3 region has 15 residues. Germline CDR1 SGDLS, CDR2 YYNGEE. Trimming cost V 4 bases and J 9 bases, with 21 bases left between them. As DNA, the CDR3 is TGTGCCAGCAGCCTCACGACAAGGGCGGAGGCGACGCAGTATTTT. It is translated as CASSLTTRAEATQYF.

The V call is TRBV14, the J call TRBJ1-4; D is possibly TRBD1 (6 bases). This CDR3 has 20 amino acids. CDR1 and CDR2 (germline): SGHDN, FVKESK. V was cut by 0 bases and J by 0 bases, with 20 bases left in between. The CDR3 DNA sequence: TGTGCCAGCAGCCAAGATCCCCGGGGGGCAAAGGCTGCAACTAATGAAAAACTGTTTTTT. It specifies CASSQDPRGAKAATNEKLFF.

The chain has TRBV28 and TRBJ1-5, with D uncertain. The V gene lost 8 bases and the J gene lost 1 base, with 12 bases spanning the gap. The CDR3 is 14 residues long. Germline CDR1 is MDHEN and CDR2 is SYDVKM. The CDR3 loop is CASEGVASNQPQHF. CDR3 in DNA: TGTGCCAGCGAGGGAGTGGCAAGCAATCAGCCCCAGCATTTT.

The chain joins TRBV3-1 (or the pseudogene TRBV3-2) to TRBJ2-1, with TRBD2 matching 8 bases. With 0 bases clipped from V and 6 bases from J, the junction kept 10 bases outside the gene matches. Germline values: CDR1 LGHDT, CDR2 YNNKEL (reference sequence). CDR3 size: 17 residues. CDR3 nucleotide sequence: TGTGCCAGCAGCCAAGATTCTCCGGGGGGGGCAATCAATGAGCAGTTCTTC. It yields the protein CASSQDSPGGAINEQFF.

The chain has TRBV7-2 and TRBJ1-6; tentative D call: TRBD1 (5 bases). CDR1 is SGHTA, CDR2 FQGNSA, per germline. The CDR3 contains 15 residues. V gave up 4 bases and J gave up 7 bases, with 14 bases separating them. CDR3 in DNA: TGTGCCAGCAGCTCGACAGTTTCTAAGAATTCACCCCTCCACTTT. Translation gives CASSSTVSKNSPLHF. The complete variable domain, with remaining parts taken from reference TRBV7-2 and TRBJ1-6, reads GAGVSQSPSNKVTEKGKDVELRCDPISGHTALYWYRQSLGQGLEFLIYFQGNSAPDKSGLPSDRFSAERTGGSVSTLTIQRTQQEDSAVYLCASSSTVSKNSPLHFGNGTRLTVT.

The chain joins TRBV4-1 to TRBJ2-7, with D maybe TRBD2 (5 bases). The CDR3 sequence is 12 residues long. Trimming stripped 0 bases from V and 7 bases from J, with 7 bases between. CDR1 and CDR2 (germline): MGHRA, YSYEKL. CDR3 protein: CASSQDPGEQYF. CDR3 bases: TGCGCCAGCAGCCAAGATCCGGGAGAGCAGTACTTC.

V gene TRBV5-1 combines with J gene TRBJ1-3, with a possible D match to TRBD1 (6 bases). Germline V lookup: CDR1 SGHRS, CDR2 YFSETQ. The V end lost 2 bases, the J end lost 2 bases, and 11 bases lay between the germline ends. The CDR3 spans 15 residues. The DNA for the CDR3 is TGCGCCAGCAGCTTTAAGACAGGTCCTGGAAACACCATATATTTT. Translated, it gives CASSFKTGPGNTIYF.

Turning to this clone: The same CDR3 can be traced to other DNA sequences in this sample. The V gene is TRBV6-5, the J gene TRBJ2-1, with D possibly being TRBD1 (6 bases). This CDR3 spans 15 amino acids. Deletions cut 2 bases from V and 0 bases from J, with 8 bases between. Germline lookup yields CDR1 MNHEY and CDR2 SVGAGI. In nucleotides, the CDR3 is TGTGCCAGCAGTTACGGCAGGGGCTCCTACAATGAGCAGTTCTTC. Protein product: CASSYGRGSYNEQFF.

The V gene is TRBV28, the J gene TRBJ1-5; D perhaps matches TRBD1 (6 bases). In germline, CDR1 is MDHEN, CDR2 SYDVKM. The CDR3 is 15 residues long. Trimming took 6 bases from V and 5 from J, leaving 17 bases between them. CDR3 amino acids: CASRGGGQGHQPQHF. The CDR3 DNA reads TGTGCCAGCAGAGGGGGAGGGCAGGGCCATCAGCCCCAGCATTTT.

This chain links TRBV30 with TRBJ1-1; tentatively, D is TRBD1 (6 bases). The CDR3 consists of 15 residues. V was cut by 2 bases and J by 1 base, with 14 bases left in between. Germline CDR1 reads GTSNPN; CDR2 reads SVGIG (reference sequence). This chain's CDR3 is CAWSITGTTNTEAFF. The CDR3 DNA reads as TGTGCCTGGAGTATAACCGGGACAACGAACACTGAAGCTTTCTTT.

The J gene is TRBJ2-1, the V gene TRBV5-4, with 11 bases identical to TRBD2. CDR1 and CDR2 (germline): SGHNT, YYREEE (reference sequence). The CDR3 is 15 residues long. J was trimmed by 6 bases and V by 4 bases; bases with no gene match: 6. CDR3 residues: CASSRIGTSGNEQFF. DNA of the CDR3: TGTGCCAGCAGCCGCATAGGGACTAGCGGCAATGAGCAGTTCTTC. Full variable domain (remainder filled in from reference TRBV5-4 and TRBJ2-1): ETGVTQSPTHLIKTRGQQVTLRCSSQSGHNTVSWYQQALGQGPQFIFQYYREEENGRGNFPPRFSGLQFPNYSSELNVNALELDDSALYLCASSRIGTSGNEQFFGPGTRLTVL.

The chain has TRBV7-6 and TRBJ2-3; TRBD2 might be the D (7 bases). The CDR3 is 15 amino acids. V shed 5 bases and J shed 1 base, with 13 bases lying between them. Germline V CDR1 and CDR2: SGHVS, FNYEAQ. The CDR3 sequence: CASSMTGGRTDTQYF. The CDR3 bases are TGTGCCAGCAGCATGACCGGGGGGCGCACAGATACGCAGTATTTT.

This clone appeared a single time. The rearrangement links TRBV24-1 to TRBJ1-5, with TRBD1 matching over 12 bases. The trim removed 3 bases at V and 9 bases at J, leaving 11 bases unmatched. CDR3 length: 17 amino acids. Germline CDR1 is KGHDR and CDR2 is SFDVKD. CDR3 in amino acids: CATSDGTGGERYPPQHF. The CDR3 region has the DNA TGTGCCACCAGTGATGGGACAGGGGGCGAGAGGTATCCGCCCCAGCATTTT.

The rearrangement joins TRBV4-2 to TRBJ2-3; 9 nucleotides agree with TRBD1. The CDR3 is 15 residues long. Germline CDR1 is LGHNA and CDR2 is YNFKEQ. V trimming: 3 bases; J trimming: 4 bases; junction bases outside the gene matches: 5. CDR3 residues: CASSHGRTGADTQYF. CDR3 DNA sequence: TGTGCCAGCAGCCATGGGAGGACAGGGGCAGATACGCAGTATTTT.

This clone was observed once. V is TRBV29-1 and J is TRBJ1-1, with D possibly matching TRBD1 (5 bases). The germline V and J ends were trimmed by 7 bases and 3 bases, with 15 bases remaining between them. CDR3 length: 13 amino acids. Germline V gene sequence: CDR1 SQVTM, CDR2 ANQGSEA. CDR3 loop: CSANRQRDTEAFF. The CDR3 DNA reads as TGCAGCGCCAACCGACAGAGAGACACTGAAGCTTTCTTT.

The table lists this clone with a count of one. The V gene is TRBV6-1, the J gene TRBJ2-1; 7 bases line up with TRBD1. J was trimmed by 5 bases and V by 3 bases; bases with no gene match: 4. The germline V gene has CDR1 MNHNS and CDR2 SASEGT. There are 14 residues in the CDR3. CDR3 coding DNA: TGTGCCAGCAGTGACCGGGACAGCAACAATGAGCAGTTCTTC. This gives the protein CASSDRDSNNEQFF.

This chain connects TRBV28 to TRBJ1-2, with TRBD1 as a possible D gene (6 bases). Between the trimmed V and J ends, which lost 8 bases and 5 bases, there was a span of 12 bases. Germline V gene lookup returns CDR1 MDHEN and CDR2 SYDVKM. The CDR3 extends over 12 amino acids. The CDR3 sequence: CASAQGLYGYTF. The CDR3 nucleotides read TGTGCCAGCGCCCAGGGGCTATATGGCTACACCTTC.

This clone was seen only once. The chain combines TRBV5-1 with TRBJ2-5, with a tentative D call TRBD2 (7 bases). V lost 1 base, J lost 2 bases, and 18 bases lay in between. This CDR3 region has 17 residues. CDR1 and CDR2 (germline): SGHRS, YFSETQ. The CDR3 is CASSLSGIAGAQETQYF. DNA for the CDR3: TGCGCCAGCAGCTTGTCGGGGATTGCGGGGGCGCAAGAGACCCAGTACTTC.

This clone appeared once. The V and J genes are TRBV5-1 and TRBJ2-5; TRBD2 aligns across 8 bases. Trimming took 2 bases from V and 2 from J; bases not matched to a gene: 8. This CDR3 has 16 amino acids. Per germline, CDR1 SGHRS and CDR2 YFSETQ. The CDR3 region is CASSLIGGGYQETQYF. The CDR3 DNA sequence: TGCGCCAGCAGCTTAATCGGCGGGGGGTATCAAGAGACCCAGTACTTC.

This chain uses TRBV9 with TRBJ2-3, with unresolved D. The ends were cut back, 7 bases at V and 3 bases at J, with 18 bases in the middle. The CDR3 contains 15 residues. Looked up from germline, CDR1 is SGDLS and CDR2 is YYNGEE. The CDR3 here is CASGVRSPGTDTQYF. The CDR3 region has the DNA TGTGCCAGCGGAGTAAGATCCCCCGGTACAGATACGCAGTATTTT.

This clone has just a few counts. The V gene is TRBV24-1, the J gene TRBJ1-6; D remains ambiguous. This CDR3 comprises 15 residues. V lost 2 bases to trimming and J lost 4 bases, with 8 bases between them. Looked up from germline, CDR1 is KGHDR and CDR2 is SFDVKD. The CDR3 is CATSDSRGYNSPLHF. CDR3 in DNA: TGTGCCACCAGTGATTCACGAGGGTATAATTCACCCCTCCACTTT.

The chain is built from TRBV7-9 and TRBJ1-2, with 10 positions matching TRBD1. Germline V gene sequence: CDR1 SEHNR, CDR2 FQNEAQ (reference sequence). Germline trimming cut 5 bases from V and 6 bases from J; bases unmatched to any gene: 6. The CDR3 runs to 14 residues. This CDR3 is CASSPDRGRDGYTF. DNA for the CDR3: TGTGCCAGCAGCCCAGACAGGGGGCGGGATGGCTACACCTTC.

The rearrangement uses TRBV28 and TRBJ1-2; D possibly corresponds to TRBD1 (6 bases). Trimming removed 7 bases from V and 7 bases from J, with 16 bases in between. CDR3 size: 13 residues. CDR1 is MDHEN, CDR2 SYDVKM, per germline. Written as DNA, the CDR3 is TGTGCCAGCATTCGCACCGGGACACTTGGCTACACCTTC. Amino acids: CASIRTGTLGYTF.

The chain carries TRBV29-1 and TRBJ2-7, with 8 bases identical to TRBD2. The junction had 5 bases not matched to a gene; V was cut back by 3 bases and J by 4 bases. This CDR3 contains 13 residues. Germline V lookup: CDR1 SQVTM, CDR2 ANQGSEA. The CDR3 loop reads CSVEKRGRYEQYF. The CDR3 region has the DNA TGCAGCGTTGAGAAGCGGGGGCGGTACGAGCAGTACTTC.

V usage is TRBV5-1 and J usage is TRBJ2-3; 8 bases fit TRBD2. Germline V lookup: CDR1 SGHRS, CDR2 YFSETQ. J lost 2 bases, V lost 3 bases, and 8 bases had no gene match. The CDR3 totals 16 residues. In DNA, the CDR3 is TGCGCCAGCAGCTGGCCGGGACTAGGGAACACAGATACGCAGTATTTT. It yields the protein CASSWPGLGNTDTQYF.